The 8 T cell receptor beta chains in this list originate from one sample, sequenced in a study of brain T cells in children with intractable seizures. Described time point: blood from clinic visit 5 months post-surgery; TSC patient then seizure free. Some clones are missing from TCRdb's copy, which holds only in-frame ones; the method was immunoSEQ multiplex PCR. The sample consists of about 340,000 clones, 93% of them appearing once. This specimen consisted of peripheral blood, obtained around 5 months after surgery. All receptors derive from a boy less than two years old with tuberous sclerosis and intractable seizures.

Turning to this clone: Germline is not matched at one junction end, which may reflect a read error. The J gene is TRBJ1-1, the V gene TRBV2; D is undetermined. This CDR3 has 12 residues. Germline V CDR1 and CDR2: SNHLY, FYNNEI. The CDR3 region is CALGLRNTEAFF. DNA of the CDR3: TGCGCCCTAGGGTTGAGGAACACTGAAGCTTTCTTT.

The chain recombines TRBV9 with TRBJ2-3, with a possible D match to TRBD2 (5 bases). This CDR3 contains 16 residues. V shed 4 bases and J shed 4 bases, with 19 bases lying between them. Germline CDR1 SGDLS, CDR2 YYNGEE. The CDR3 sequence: CASSPPLASAADTQYF. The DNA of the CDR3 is TGTGCCAGCAGCCCGCCGTTAGCGTCTGCAGCAGATACGCAGTATTTT.

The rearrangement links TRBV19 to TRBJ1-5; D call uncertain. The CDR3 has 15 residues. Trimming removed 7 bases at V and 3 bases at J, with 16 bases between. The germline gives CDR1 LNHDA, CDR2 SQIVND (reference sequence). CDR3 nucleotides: TGTGCCAGTACATATCGGACGGAATTCAATCAGCCCCAGCATTTT. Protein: CASTYRTEFNQPQHF.

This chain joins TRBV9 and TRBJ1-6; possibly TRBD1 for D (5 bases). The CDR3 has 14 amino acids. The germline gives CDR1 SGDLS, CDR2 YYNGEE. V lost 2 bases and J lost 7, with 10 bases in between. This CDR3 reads CASSVRTRNSPLHF. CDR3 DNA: TGTGCCAGCAGCGTCCGGACAAGGAATTCACCCCTCCACTTT.

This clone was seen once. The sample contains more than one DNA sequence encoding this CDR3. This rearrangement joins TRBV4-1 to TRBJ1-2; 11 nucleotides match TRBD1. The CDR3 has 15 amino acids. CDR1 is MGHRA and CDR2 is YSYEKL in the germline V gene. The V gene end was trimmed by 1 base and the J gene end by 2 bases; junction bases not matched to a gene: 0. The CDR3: CASSQGTGGNYGYTF. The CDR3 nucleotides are TGCGCCAGCAGCCAAGGGACAGGGGGCAACTATGGCTACACCTTC.

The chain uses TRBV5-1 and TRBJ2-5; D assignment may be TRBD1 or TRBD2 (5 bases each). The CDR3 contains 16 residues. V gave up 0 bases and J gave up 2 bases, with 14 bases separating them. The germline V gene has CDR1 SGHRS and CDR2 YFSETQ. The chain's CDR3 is CASSLGLRGDQETQYF. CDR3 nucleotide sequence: TGCGCCAGCAGCTTGGGGTTACGAGGGGATCAAGAGACCCAGTACTTC.

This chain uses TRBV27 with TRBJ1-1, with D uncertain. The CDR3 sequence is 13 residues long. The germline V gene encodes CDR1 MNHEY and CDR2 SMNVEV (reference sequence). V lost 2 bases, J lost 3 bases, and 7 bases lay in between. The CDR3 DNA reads TGTGCCAGCAGTTTACTACAAGACACTGAAGCTTTCTTT. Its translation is CASSLLQDTEAFF.

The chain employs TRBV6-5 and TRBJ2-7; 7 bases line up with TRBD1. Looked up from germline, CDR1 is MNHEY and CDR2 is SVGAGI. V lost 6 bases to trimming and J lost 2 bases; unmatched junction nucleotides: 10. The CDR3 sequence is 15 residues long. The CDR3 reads CASSGPGQATYEQYF. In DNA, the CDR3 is TGTGCCAGCAGCGGACCCGGACAGGCTACCTACGAGCAGTACTTC.